The rows below give T cell receptor beta chains drawn from one sample of a study of blood T cell repertoires in COVID-19. Assay: immunoSEQ multiplex PCR; the TCRdb copy retains only in-frame clones and omits some. The sample consists of about 240,000 clones, 75% to 90% of them appearing once. The sequenced sample was peripheral blood. These TCRs come from an elderly woman with COVID-19, enrolled during active disease. CDR3s include the opening cysteine and the closing phenylalanine or tryptophan. The order of the fields is CDR3 length, V gene, D gene, clone size, J gene, CDR3 DNA, CDR3 protein. D genes are given only for firm matches. Clone sizes are given selectively: once, few, many, or a class where the clone is expanded.

12	TRBV18	.	.	TRBJ2-5	TGTGCCAGCTCACCAGAGGGAGAGACCCAGTACTTC	CASSPEGETQYF
16	TRBV5-1	TRBD1	.	TRBJ1-2	TGCGCCAGCAGCTCCGGGACAGGGGACCGGAGATGGGGCTACACCTTC	CASSSGTGDRRWGYTF
14	TRBV5-1	.	.	TRBJ1-2	TGCGCCAGCAGAGTGTCCGGGGGGAACTATGGCTACACCTTC	CASRVSGGNYGYTF
16	TRBV18	.	.	TRBJ1-1	TGTGCCAGCTCCCTGTCCCGCATGGACTTGGGTACTGAAGCTTTCTTT	CASSLSRMDLGTEAFF
15	TRBV30	TRBD1	.	TRBJ1-1	TGTGCTGCTTGGGGACAGGGGTCTCTGAACACTGAAGCTTTCTTT	CAAWGQGSLNTEAFF
15	TRBV10-1	TRBD1	.	TRBJ2-3	TGCGCCAGCAGTGATCCGGGACAGGTGGGAGATACGCAGTATTTT	CASSDPGQVGDTQYF
13	TRBV6-5	.	.	TRBJ1-1	TGTGCCAGCAGTTTTAAGGGGGATACTGAAGCTTTCTTT	CASSFKGDTEAFF
14	TRBV9	TRBD1	once	TRBJ1-2	TGTGCCAGCAGCGCCCAGACAGGGGACTATGGCTACACCTTC	CASSAQTGDYGYTF
16	TRBV3-1/TRBV3-2	TRBD1	few	TRBJ1-3	TGTGCCAGCAGCCGTGGACAGACAGGGGGCGGAAACACCATATATTTT	CASSRGQTGGGNTIYF
19	TRBV28	TRBD1	.	TRBJ1-6	TGTGCCAGCAGTTTTGGTCCGGGACAGGCGCAATCCTATAATTCACCCCTCCACTTT	CASSFGPGQAQSYNSPLHF
14	TRBV29-1	TRBD1	.	TRBJ2-4	TGCAGCGTTGGAGGGGGCTTAGCCAAAAACATTCAGTACTTC	CSVGGGLAKNIQYF
15	TRBV6-5	TRBD1	.	TRBJ1-6	TGTGCCAGCAGTAAGACAGGGGGGTTGAGTTCACCCCTCCACTTT	CASSKTGGLSSPLHF
15	TRBV14	.	once	TRBJ1-3	TGTGCCAGCAGCTCTCAGGGTCCGCGGGGAAACACCATATATTTT	CASSSQGPRGNTIYF